This is a list of T cell receptor beta chains from one sample in a study of immune evolution from preneoplasia to lung adenocarcinoma. Some clones are missing from TCRdb's copy, which holds only in-frame ones; the method was immunoSEQ multiplex PCR. Of under 15,000 clones listed, more than 75% are singletons. The sample comprised FFPE tissue from an adenomatous hyperplasia lung lesion. The receptors stem from a person between 50 and 70 years old with lung adenocarcinoma. Each CDR3 is given without its conserved first and last residue. Some rows mark clone size as missing; the rest say once, few, many or name a class of expanded clone.

j_call: TRBJ1-1
cdr3_length: 13
v_call: TRBV18
clone_size: -
cdr3_aa: ASSPRGALGAEAF

j_call: TRBJ1-5
cdr3_length: 14
v_call: TRBV15
clone_size: -
cdr3_aa: ATSRPDRGGNQPQH

j_call: TRBJ1-5
cdr3_length: 12
v_call: TRBV2
clone_size: few
cdr3_aa: ASSGAASNQPQH

j_call: TRBJ2-7
cdr3_length: 12
v_call: TRBV9
clone_size: once
cdr3_aa: ASSPPVGTGEQY

j_call: TRBJ1-2
cdr3_length: 12
v_call: TRBV5-6
clone_size: -
cdr3_aa: ASTPTQADYGYT

j_call: TRBJ1-2
cdr3_length: 12
v_call: TRBV13
clone_size: -
cdr3_aa: ASSNSDTYYGYT

j_call: TRBJ2-6
cdr3_length: 16
v_call: TRBV25-1
clone_size: -
cdr3_aa: ASSREPTGQSRANVLT

j_call: TRBJ2-7
cdr3_length: 11
v_call: TRBV27
clone_size: once
cdr3_aa: ASSPGLVYEQY

j_call: TRBJ2-3
cdr3_length: 11
v_call: TRBV11-2
clone_size: -
cdr3_aa: ASSLSGLGEQY

j_call: TRBJ2-7
cdr3_length: 11
v_call: TRBV7-2
clone_size: -
cdr3_aa: ASSTSPSYEQY

j_call: TRBJ2-3
cdr3_length: 11
v_call: TRBV25-1
clone_size: -
cdr3_aa: ASKGGFTDTQY

j_call: TRBJ2-2
cdr3_length: 13
v_call: TRBV7-9
clone_size: once
cdr3_aa: ASSLDPPGTGELF

j_call: TRBJ1-1
cdr3_length: 11
v_call: TRBV19
clone_size: once
cdr3_aa: ASSTGTNTEAF

j_call: TRBJ2-2
cdr3_length: 14
v_call: TRBV7-9
clone_size: once
cdr3_aa: ASSLKTGGNTGELF

j_call: TRBJ2-7
cdr3_length: 13
v_call: TRBV28
clone_size: -
cdr3_aa: ASSLTSGRSYEQY

j_call: TRBJ1-2
cdr3_length: 15
v_call: TRBV7-2
clone_size: -
cdr3_aa: ASSLDSLSSFGYGYT

j_call: TRBJ1-5
cdr3_length: 11
v_call: TRBV6-6
clone_size: -
cdr3_aa: ASSPNSNQPQH

j_call: TRBJ2-5
cdr3_length: 14
v_call: TRBV11-3
clone_size: -
cdr3_aa: ASSPRGDLAGKTQY

j_call: TRBJ2-3
cdr3_length: 12
v_call: TRBV6-5
clone_size: few
cdr3_aa: ASRAGIGADTQY

j_call: TRBJ1-4
cdr3_length: 13
v_call: TRBV6-1
clone_size: -
cdr3_aa: ASSTPRAGTEKLF

j_call: TRBJ2-7
cdr3_length: 8
v_call: TRBV6-1
clone_size: -
cdr3_aa: ASTEYEQY

j_call: TRBJ2-2
cdr3_length: 18
v_call: TRBV5-4
clone_size: -
cdr3_aa: ASSFEGRVGPGQYTGELF

j_call: TRBJ1-3
cdr3_length: 11
v_call: TRBV7-9
clone_size: -
cdr3_aa: ASSLVGANTIY

j_call: TRBJ2-3
cdr3_length: 11
v_call: TRBV11-3
clone_size: -
cdr3_aa: ASSLVTGDTQY

j_call: TRBJ2-1
cdr3_length: 12
v_call: TRBV9
clone_size: -
cdr3_aa: ASSATVTSSEQF

j_call: TRBJ1-1
cdr3_length: 12
v_call: TRBV6-1
clone_size: -
cdr3_aa: ASSVGQTNTEAF

j_call: TRBJ2-2
cdr3_length: 14
v_call: TRBV5-1
clone_size: -
cdr3_aa: ASSFGTGVHTGELF

j_call: TRBJ2-1
cdr3_length: 13
v_call: TRBV5-1
clone_size: -
cdr3_aa: ASSLGGLTLNEQF

j_call: TRBJ2-2
cdr3_length: 15
v_call: TRBV28
clone_size: -
cdr3_aa: ASQYLRQGARTGELF

j_call: TRBJ1-5
cdr3_length: 9
v_call: TRBV27
clone_size: -
cdr3_aa: ASSKGQPQH

j_call: TRBJ2-3
cdr3_length: 14
v_call: TRBV29-1
clone_size: once
cdr3_aa: SATGARGISTDTQY

j_call: TRBJ2-3
cdr3_length: 15
v_call: TRBV29-1
clone_size: -
cdr3_aa: SVGGGWEREATDTQY

j_call: TRBJ1-4
cdr3_length: 13
v_call: TRBV30
clone_size: -
cdr3_aa: AWTQTAATNEKLF

j_call: TRBJ1-2
cdr3_length: 16
v_call: TRBV7-2
clone_size: -
cdr3_aa: ASSLVGGSTGHPYGYT

j_call: TRBJ2-4
cdr3_length: 12
v_call: TRBV18
clone_size: -
cdr3_aa: ASSPWRGEGIQY

j_call: TRBJ2-3
cdr3_length: 14
v_call: TRBV19
clone_size: -
cdr3_aa: ASSIGMVPSTDTQY